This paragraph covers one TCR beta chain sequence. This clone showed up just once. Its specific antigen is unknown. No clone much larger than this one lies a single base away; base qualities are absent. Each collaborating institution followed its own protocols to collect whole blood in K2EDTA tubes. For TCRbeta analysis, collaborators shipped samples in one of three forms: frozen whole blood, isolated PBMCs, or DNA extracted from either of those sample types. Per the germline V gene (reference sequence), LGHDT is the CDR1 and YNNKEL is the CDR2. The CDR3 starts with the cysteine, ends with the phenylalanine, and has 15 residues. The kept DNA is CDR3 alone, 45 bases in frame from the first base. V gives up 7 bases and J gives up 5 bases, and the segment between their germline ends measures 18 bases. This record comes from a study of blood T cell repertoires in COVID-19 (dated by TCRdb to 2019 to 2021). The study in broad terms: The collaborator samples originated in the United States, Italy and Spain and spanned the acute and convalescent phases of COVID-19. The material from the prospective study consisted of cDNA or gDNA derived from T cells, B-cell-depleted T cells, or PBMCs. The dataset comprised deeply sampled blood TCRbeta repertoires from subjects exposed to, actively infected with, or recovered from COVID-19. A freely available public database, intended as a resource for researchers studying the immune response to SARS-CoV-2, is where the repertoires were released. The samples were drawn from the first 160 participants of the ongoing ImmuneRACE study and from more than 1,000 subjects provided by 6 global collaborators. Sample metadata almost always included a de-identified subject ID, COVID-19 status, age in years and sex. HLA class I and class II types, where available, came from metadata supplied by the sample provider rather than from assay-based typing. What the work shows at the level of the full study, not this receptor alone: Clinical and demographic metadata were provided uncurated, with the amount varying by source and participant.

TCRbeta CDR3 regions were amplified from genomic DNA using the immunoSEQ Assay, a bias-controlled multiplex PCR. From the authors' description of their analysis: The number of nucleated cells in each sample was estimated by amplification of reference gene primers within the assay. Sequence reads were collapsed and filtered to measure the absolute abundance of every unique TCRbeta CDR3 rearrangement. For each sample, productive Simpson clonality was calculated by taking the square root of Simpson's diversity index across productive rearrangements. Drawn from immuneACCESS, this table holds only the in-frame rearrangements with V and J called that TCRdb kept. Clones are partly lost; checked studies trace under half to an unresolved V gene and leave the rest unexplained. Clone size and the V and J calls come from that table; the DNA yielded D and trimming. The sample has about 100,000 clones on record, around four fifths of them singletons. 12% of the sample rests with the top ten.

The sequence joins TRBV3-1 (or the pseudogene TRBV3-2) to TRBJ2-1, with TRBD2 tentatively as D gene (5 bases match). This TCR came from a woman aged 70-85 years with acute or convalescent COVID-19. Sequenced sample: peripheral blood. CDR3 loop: CASTPGTRSHNEQFF. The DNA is TGTGCCAGCACCCCCGGAACTAGAAGTCACAATGAGCAGTTCTTC.